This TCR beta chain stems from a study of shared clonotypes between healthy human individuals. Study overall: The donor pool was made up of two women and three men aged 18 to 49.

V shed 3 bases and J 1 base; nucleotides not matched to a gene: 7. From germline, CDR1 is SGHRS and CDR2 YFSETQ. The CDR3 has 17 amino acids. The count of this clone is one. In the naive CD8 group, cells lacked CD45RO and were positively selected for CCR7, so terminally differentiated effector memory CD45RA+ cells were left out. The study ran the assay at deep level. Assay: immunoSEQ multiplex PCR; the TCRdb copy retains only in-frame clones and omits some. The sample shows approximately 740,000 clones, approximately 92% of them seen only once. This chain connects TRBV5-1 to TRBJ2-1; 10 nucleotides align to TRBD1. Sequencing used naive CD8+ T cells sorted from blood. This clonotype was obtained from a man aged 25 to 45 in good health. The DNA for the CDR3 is TGCGCCAGCAGCTACCGCGGACAGGGGGGATCCTACAATGAGCAGTTCTTC. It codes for CASSYRGQGGSYNEQFF.